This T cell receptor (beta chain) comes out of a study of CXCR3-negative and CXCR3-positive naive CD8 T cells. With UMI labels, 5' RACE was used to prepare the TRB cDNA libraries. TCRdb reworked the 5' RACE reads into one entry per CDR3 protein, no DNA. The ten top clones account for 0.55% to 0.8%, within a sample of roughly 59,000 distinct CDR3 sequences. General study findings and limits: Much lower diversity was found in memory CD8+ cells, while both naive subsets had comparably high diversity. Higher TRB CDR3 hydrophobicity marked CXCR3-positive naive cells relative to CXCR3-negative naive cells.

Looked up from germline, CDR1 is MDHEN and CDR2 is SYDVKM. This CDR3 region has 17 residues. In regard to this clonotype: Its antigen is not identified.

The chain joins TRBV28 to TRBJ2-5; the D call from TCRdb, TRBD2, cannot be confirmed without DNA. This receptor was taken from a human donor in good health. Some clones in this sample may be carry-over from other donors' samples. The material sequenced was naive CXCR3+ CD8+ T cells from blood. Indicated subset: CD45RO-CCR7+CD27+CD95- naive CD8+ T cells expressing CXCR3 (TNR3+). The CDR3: CASSLTGRTTEQETQYF.